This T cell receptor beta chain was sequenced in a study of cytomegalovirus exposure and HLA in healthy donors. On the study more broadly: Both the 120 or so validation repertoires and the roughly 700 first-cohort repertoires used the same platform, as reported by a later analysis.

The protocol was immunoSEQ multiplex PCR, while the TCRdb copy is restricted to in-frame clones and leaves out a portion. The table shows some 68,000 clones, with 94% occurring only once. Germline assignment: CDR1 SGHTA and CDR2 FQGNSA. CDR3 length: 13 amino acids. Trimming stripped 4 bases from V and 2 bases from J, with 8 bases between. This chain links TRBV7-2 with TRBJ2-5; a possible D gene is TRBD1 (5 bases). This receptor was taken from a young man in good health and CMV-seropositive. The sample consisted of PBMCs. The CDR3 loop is CASSWTIQETQYF. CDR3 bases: TGTGCCAGCAGCTGGACAATTCAAGAGACCCAGTACTTC.